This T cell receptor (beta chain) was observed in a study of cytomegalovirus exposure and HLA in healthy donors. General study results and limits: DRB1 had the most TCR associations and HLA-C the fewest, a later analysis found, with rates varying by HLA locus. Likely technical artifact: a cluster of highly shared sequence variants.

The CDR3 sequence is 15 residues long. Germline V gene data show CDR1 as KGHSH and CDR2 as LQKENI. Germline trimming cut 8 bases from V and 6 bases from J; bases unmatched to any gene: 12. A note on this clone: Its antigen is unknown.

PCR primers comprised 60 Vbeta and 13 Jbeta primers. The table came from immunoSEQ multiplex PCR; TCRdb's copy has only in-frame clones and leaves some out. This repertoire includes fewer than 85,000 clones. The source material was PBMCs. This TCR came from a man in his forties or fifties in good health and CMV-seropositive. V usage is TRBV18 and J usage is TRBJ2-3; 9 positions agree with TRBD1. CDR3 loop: CASTESGQGLDTQYF. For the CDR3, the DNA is TGTGCCAGCACTGAATCGGGACAGGGTTTGGATACGCAGTATTTT.